What follows describes a single TCR beta chain. One junction end does not reproduce the germline sequence, and a read error may be involved. Different DNA sequences within this sample yield the same CDR3. A CD45RA-negative memory subset and a CD45RA+ naive subset were separated from the CD4+ cells. The sample comes from a study of shared clonotypes between healthy human individuals. The CDR3 loop spans 15 amino acids. Germline assignment: CDR1 SSHAT and CDR2 FNYEAQ (reference sequence). The repertoire was sequenced with immunoSEQ multiplex PCR; TCRdb's copy has only in-frame clones and lacks some. This sample has about 2.4 million clones, with just over 90% found just once.

The genes are TRBV7-7 and TRBJ2-3; TRBD2 matches at 11 bases. This clonotype originated in a man aged 18 to 29 in good health. The sample comprised naive CD4+ T cells sorted from blood. Documented subset: CD45RA+ positively selected. The CDR3 nucleotides are TGTGCTAGCAGCCTGACTAGCGGGGGCACAGATACGCAGTATTTT. Protein sequence: CASSLTSGGTDTQYF. The full variable domain, its missing parts supplied by reference TRBV7-7 and TRBJ2-3, is GAGVSQSPRYKVTKRGQDVTLRCDPISSHATLYWYQQALGQGPEFLTYFNYEAQPDKSGLPSDRFSAERPEGSISTLTIQRTEQRDSAMYRCASSLTSGGTDTQYFGPGTRLTVL.